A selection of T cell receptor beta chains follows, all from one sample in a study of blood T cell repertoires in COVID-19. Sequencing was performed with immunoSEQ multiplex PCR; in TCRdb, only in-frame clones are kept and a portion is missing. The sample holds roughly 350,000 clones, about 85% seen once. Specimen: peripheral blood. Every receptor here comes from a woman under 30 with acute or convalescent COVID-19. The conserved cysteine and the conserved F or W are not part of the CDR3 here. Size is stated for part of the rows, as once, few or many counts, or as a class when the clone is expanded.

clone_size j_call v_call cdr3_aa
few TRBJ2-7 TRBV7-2 ASSRQVGEQY
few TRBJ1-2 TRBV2 ASSSEGQGYGYT
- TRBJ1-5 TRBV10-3 AIRAGGENQPQH
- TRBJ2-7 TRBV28 ASSFAYEQY
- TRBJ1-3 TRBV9 ASSARDVDGNTIY
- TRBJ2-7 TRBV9 ASSVGDRGYEQY
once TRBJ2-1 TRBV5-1 ASSLVLAGEGEQF
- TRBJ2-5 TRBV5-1 ASSYQREGGETQY
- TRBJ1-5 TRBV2 ASRMGFVGGNQPQH
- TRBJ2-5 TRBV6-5 ASSPSPTSSETQY
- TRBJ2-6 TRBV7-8 ASSQSPGLALSGANVLT
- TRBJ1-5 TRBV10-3 AISETRDQPQH
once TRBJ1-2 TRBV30 AWSEKVEGAYGYT
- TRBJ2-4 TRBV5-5 ASSADRNIQY
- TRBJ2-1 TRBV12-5 ASRQEDEQF
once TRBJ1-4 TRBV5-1 ASSSLAGGEKLF
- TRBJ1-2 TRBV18 ASSPPEDRDGYT
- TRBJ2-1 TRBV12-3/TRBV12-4 ASSFGEGNEQF
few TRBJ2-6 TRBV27 ASSPTISGANVLT
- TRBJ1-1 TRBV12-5 ASGYGGNTEAF